These 11 T cell receptor beta chains were sequenced from one sample in a study of cytomegalovirus exposure and HLA in healthy donors. 13 Jbeta primers and 60 Vbeta primers were used for the PCR. TCRdb's copy holds only in-frame clones and misses some; the assay was immunoSEQ multiplex PCR. The sample yields almost 80,000 clones, under 80% seen once. The sequencing sample was made of PBMCs. The receptors originated from a woman aged 45-60 years in good health and CMV-seropositive.

By share, this clone ranks as large. The rearrangement links TRBV6-5 to TRBJ1-5; 8 nucleotides align to TRBD1. CDR3 length: 14 residues. In germline, CDR1 is MNHEY, CDR2 SVGAGI. The J segment lost 7 bases and the V segment lost 5 bases, leaving 7 bases of the junction unmatched. The CDR3 is CASSEDRVKQPQHF. CDR3 DNA: TGTGCCAGCAGTGAGGACAGGGTGAAACAGCCCCAGCATTTT.

The chain links TRBV28 to TRBJ1-2; D not resolved. The CDR3 loop spans 13 amino acids. Looked up from germline, CDR1 is MDHEN and CDR2 is SYDVKM. The ends were cut back, 4 bases at V and 4 bases at J, with 10 bases in the middle. CDR3 loop: CASSSVQFYGYTF. CDR3 nucleotides: TGTGCCAGCAGTTCCGTACAGTTCTATGGCTACACCTTC.

CDR3 protein: CASSFAGHYEQYF. In nucleotides, the CDR3 is TGTGCCAGCAGTTTTGCAGGGCACTACGAGCAGTACTTC. The genes are TRBV6-1 and TRBJ2-7, with D perhaps TRBD1 (5 bases). The V and J ends lost 5 bases and 3 bases respectively, with 11 bases between them. The CDR3 sequence is 13 residues long. CDR1 MNHNS and CDR2 SASEGT come from the germline V gene.

The rearrangement links TRBV14 to TRBJ1-1; D remains ambiguous. The CDR3 loop spans 16 amino acids. Germline assignment: CDR1 SGHDN and CDR2 FVKESK. The V end was cut by 4 bases, the J end by 6 bases, with 21 bases between. CDR3 sequence reads: CASSPLQTEVHSEAFF. For the CDR3, the DNA is TGTGCCAGCAGCCCTCTGCAGACGGAGGTGCACTCTGAAGCTTTCTTT.

This chain connects TRBV4-2 to TRBJ2-5; 11 bases line up with TRBD2. Germline CDR1 LGHNA, CDR2 YNFKEQ. The V gene end was trimmed by 0 bases and the J gene end by 4 bases; junction bases not matched to a gene: 4. The CDR3 consists of 16 residues. The CDR3 DNA reads TGTGCCAGCAGCCAAGAAAATAGCGGGGGGGCAGAGACCCAGTACTTC. This translates into CASSQENSGGAETQYF.

This clone was recorded a few times. Other DNA sequences in the same sample also yield this CDR3. V usage is TRBV6-5 and J usage is TRBJ1-1; D remains ambiguous. The germline V and J ends were trimmed by 3 bases and 7 bases, with 6 bases remaining between them. Germline V gene sequence: CDR1 MNHEY, CDR2 SVGAGI. The CDR3 contains 11 residues. The CDR3 DNA is TGTGCCAGCAGTTATCGAGGTGAAGCTTTCTTT. Amino acid sequence: CASSYRGEAFF.

The chain uses TRBV27 and TRBJ1-4; 9 bases are a match to TRBD1. Germline V gives CDR1 MNHEY, CDR2 SMNVEV (reference sequence). This CDR3 has 14 residues. V shed 3 bases and J 7 bases; nucleotides not matched to a gene: 3. The CDR3 DNA follows: TGTGCCAGCAGTTTTGGACAGGGGCTTGAAAAACTGTTTTTT. Translation gives CASSFGQGLEKLFF.

The V gene is TRBV7-2, the J gene TRBJ2-2; D might be TRBD2 (5 bases). Per germline, CDR1 SGHTA and CDR2 FQGNSA. CDR3 length: 14 residues. The V end lost 7 bases, the J end lost 2 bases, and 11 bases lay between the germline ends. CDR3 sequence reads: CASMSAGNTGELFF. CDR3 DNA sequence: TGTGCCAGCATGTCGGCGGGTAACACCGGGGAGCTGTTTTTT.

The chain links TRBV5-1 to TRBJ2-3; TRBD1 aligns across 8 bases. The V segment lost 2 bases and the J segment 1 base; nucleotides outside the gene matches: 3. CDR3 length equals 15 residues. CDR1 and CDR2 from the germline V gene are SGHRS and YFSETQ. The CDR3: CASSFGQGGTDTQYF. The CDR3 DNA reads as TGCGCCAGCAGCTTCGGACAGGGCGGCACAGATACGCAGTATTTT.

The rearrangement uses TRBV10-3 and TRBJ1-5; no clear D gene. Germline V CDR1 and CDR2: ENHRY, SYGVKD. Trimming removed 8 bases at V and 0 bases at J, with 8 bases between. The CDR3 spans 13 residues. The CDR3: CAIASDSNQPQHF. CDR3 in DNA: TGTGCCATCGCTAGCGATAGCAATCAGCCCCAGCATTTT.

V and J are TRBV2 and TRBJ2-5; 10 bases fit TRBD1. The germline gives CDR1 SNHLY, CDR2 FYNNEI. The CDR3 runs to 14 residues. Unmatched junction bases numbered 6, after V lost 8 bases and J lost 3 bases. CDR3 in amino acids: CASGTTGGKETQYF. For the CDR3, the DNA is TGTGCCAGCGGCACGACAGGGGGCAAAGAGACCCAGTACTTC.